The next 4 T cell receptor beta chains were all read from a single sample in a study of blood T cell repertoires in COVID-19. Method: immunoSEQ multiplex PCR; TCRdb's copy keeps in-frame clones and lacks some. The table includes 180,000 or so clones, about 89% detected once. The sample comprised peripheral blood. These receptors came from a man between 40 and 49 years old with active or convalescent COVID-19.

This clone appeared once. V gene TRBV23-1 combines with J gene TRBJ1-1; 7 bases map to TRBD1. TRBV23-1 is an ORF, and what it does is uncertain. CDR3 length equals 15 residues. After removal of 3 bases from V and 7 bases from J, the junction contained 11 bases not matched to a gene. Here the CDR3 DNA reads TGCGCCAGCAGTCAGAGAGACAGGGTCCCGCTTGAAGCTTTCTTT. Protein: CASSQRDRVPLEAFF.

This chain links TRBV9 with TRBJ2-7; no definite D call. This CDR3 has 13 amino acids. V shed 0 bases and J shed 4 bases, with 8 bases lying between them. Looked up from germline, CDR1 is SGDLS and CDR2 is YYNGEE. CDR3 in DNA: TGTGCCAGCAGCGTAGGTCCTACTTACGAGCAGTACTTC. It codes for CASSVGPTYEQYF. Combining the CDR3 with reference TRBV9 and TRBJ2-7 gives the whole variable domain DSGVTQTPKHLITATGQRVTLRCSPRSGDLSVYWYQQSLDQGLQFLIQYYNGEERAKGNILERFSAQQFPDLHSELNLSSLELGDSALYFCASSVGPTYEQYFGPGTRLTVT.

This chain joins TRBV24-1 and TRBJ1-5, with 10 bases lining up with TRBD1. Per the germline V gene, CDR1 is KGHDR and CDR2 is SFDVKD. Trimming at V came to 5 bases and at J to 7 bases, leaving 7 bases not matched to a gene. CDR3 length: 15 residues. The CDR3 loop is CATSAGGQGVQPQHF. The CDR3 DNA reads as TGTGCCACCAGTGCGGGTGGACAGGGGGTCCAGCCCCAGCATTTT.

In nucleotides, the CDR3 is TGCGCCAGCAGCCGGACAGGGGTGGGGATGAACACTGAAGCTTTCTTT. This sequence encodes CASSRTGVGMNTEAFF. The V gene is TRBV5-1, the J gene TRBJ1-1, with 9 bases fitting TRBD1. V shed 4 bases, J shed 0 bases, and the junction held 7 bases outside the gene matches. The CDR3 sequence is 16 residues long. In germline, CDR1 is SGHRS, CDR2 YFSETQ.